The clone carrying this T cell receptor beta chain was found once. This entry belongs to a study of blood T cell repertoires in COVID-19. Source study methods: Nucleated cell counts were estimated from reference gene primer amplification. Assay: immunoSEQ multiplex PCR; the TCRdb copy retains only in-frame clones and omits some. V and J calls and clone size are as listed in that table; D and trimming were resolved from the DNA. The profile shows about 160,000 clones, about nine tenths of them singletons. Trimming removed 6 bases from V and 6 bases from J, with 29 bases in between. The CDR3 sequence is 18 residues long. Germline-derived CDR1 and CDR2 are WSHSY and SAAADI.

The sequence was collected from an older woman who had recovered from COVID-19. The sequencing input was peripheral blood. The chain has TRBV10-2 and TRBJ1-1; D perhaps matches TRBD1 (6 bases). The CDR3 is CASRGADDRANIIAEAFF. CDR3 DNA: TGCGCCAGCAGGGGGGCTGATGATAGGGCCAATATTATCGCTGAAGCTTTCTTT.